A single sample is the source of the 15 T cell receptor beta chains below, sequenced in a study of control samples from healthy donors and cancer patients. Produced via immunoSEQ multiplex PCR; TCRdb's table is partial and in-frame only. The sample consists of more than 60,000 clones, around 86% of them appearing once. The sequenced sample was PBMCs. These receptors all come from a woman aged 45-65 years with colorectal cancer.

This chain links TRBV3-1 (or the pseudogene TRBV3-2) with TRBJ2-3, with TRBD1 as a possible D gene (6 bases). There are 14 residues in the CDR3. Germline values: CDR1 LGHDT, CDR2 YNNKEL (reference sequence). V lost 4 bases, J lost 4 bases, and 12 bases lay in between. The CDR3 loop reads CASSPPTGADTQYF. The CDR3 DNA is TGTGCCAGCAGCCCCCCGACAGGAGCAGATACGCAGTATTTT.

This rearrangement joins TRBV5-5 to TRBJ2-2; D may match TRBD1 or TRBD2 (5 bases each). The germline V and J ends were trimmed by 0 bases and 4 bases, with 13 bases remaining between them. Germline assignment: CDR1 SGHKS and CDR2 YYEKEE (reference sequence). This CDR3 has 16 amino acids. The CDR3 loop reads CASSLAGRAGTGELFF. CDR3 DNA: TGTGCCAGCAGCTTGGCAGGCAGGGCGGGCACCGGGGAGCTGTTTTTT.

The CDR3 DNA follows: TGTGCCAGCTCACTGTACGGACAGGGGAGGTCCTACGAGCAGTACGTC. It is translated as CASSLYGQGRSYEQYV. V is TRBV18 and J is TRBJ2-7; 9 bases fit TRBD1. Losses at the gene ends were 4 bases for V and 1 base for J; bases not matched to a gene: 8. The germline CDR1 and CDR2 sequences are KGHSH and LQKENI. The CDR3 is made up of 16 amino acids.

This rearrangement joins TRBV9 to TRBJ2-1, with D unresolved. The CDR3 runs to 13 residues. V was pared by 3 bases and J by 8 bases, with 12 bases between. The germline V gene has CDR1 SGDLS and CDR2 YYNGEE. The CDR3 reads CASSAVEGDEQFF. The CDR3 region has the DNA TGTGCCAGCAGCGCAGTGGAAGGCGATGAGCAGTTCTTC.

This clone was seen once. This rearrangement joins TRBV7-2 to TRBJ1-3; D is perhaps TRBD1 (6 bases). V lost 3 bases, J lost 2 bases, and 8 bases lay in between. The length of the CDR3 is 14 residues. Germline assignment: CDR1 SGHTA and CDR2 FQGNSA. CDR3 sequence reads: CASSFRTAGNTIYF. The CDR3 region has the DNA TGTGCCAGCAGCTTCCGGACAGCTGGAAACACCATATATTTT.

The V call is TRBV24-1, the J call TRBJ2-1; 11 bases align to TRBD2. This CDR3 is 18 amino acids long. V dropped 1 base and J dropped 8; count of bases not matched to a gene: 12. In germline, CDR1 is KGHDR, CDR2 SFDVKD. Written as DNA, the CDR3 is TGTGCCACCAGTGATTTTACTAGCGGGGGCGCCAAAGCTTATGAGCAGTTCTTC. Translating gives CATSDFTSGGAKAYEQFF.

This chain joins TRBV6-5 and TRBJ2-7; maybe TRBD2 (7 bases). Trimming removed 8 bases from V and 5 bases from J, with 19 bases in between. There are 14 residues in the CDR3. Germline CDR1 is MNHEY and CDR2 is SVGAGI. CDR3 in amino acids: CASRGGRGYHEQYV. CDR3 sequence (DNA): TGTGCCAGCCGCGGGGGCAGGGGTTACCACGAGCAGTACGTC.

This chain links TRBV30 with TRBJ1-5; no clear D. V lost 1 base to trimming and J lost 4 bases, with 8 bases between them. Germline CDR1 GTSNPN, CDR2 SVGIG (reference sequence). The CDR3 totals 13 residues. The CDR3 reads CAWSGGGNQPQHF. DNA of the CDR3: TGTGCCTGGAGTGGAGGTGGTAATCAGCCCCAGCATTTT.

This clone has only one observation. The genes are TRBV24-1 and TRBJ1-2; 7 bases map to TRBD1. Trimming at V came to 4 bases and at J to 7 bases, leaving 8 bases not matched to a gene. CDR3 length: 14 amino acids. Germline V CDR1 and CDR2: KGHDR, SFDVKD. Here the CDR3 reads CATSDTGVLRGYTF. The CDR3 DNA reads as TGTGCCACCAGTGACACAGGGGTGTTACGTGGCTACACCTTC.

V is TRBV4-1 and J is TRBJ2-4; the match to TRBD2 covers 11 bases. V shed 4 bases and J 0 bases; nucleotides not matched to a gene: 8. The CDR3 sequence is 18 residues long. Germline CDR1 MGHRA, CDR2 YSYEKL. CDR3 nucleotides: TGCGCCAGCAGCCCAGGGCTAGCGGGGGGACCAGCCAAAAACATTCAGTACTTC. It specifies CASSPGLAGGPAKNIQYF.

The V call is TRBV30, the J call TRBJ2-7; 12 nucleotides align to TRBD2. The J segment lost 5 bases and the V segment lost 2 bases, leaving 4 bases of the junction unmatched. Per the germline V gene, CDR1 is GTSNPN and CDR2 is SVGIG (reference sequence). CDR3 size: 14 residues. The CDR3 DNA sequence: TGTGCCTGGAGTTCTCCTAGCGGGGGGGACGAGCAGTACGTC. Encoded protein: CAWSSPSGGDEQYV.

The gene calls are TRBV4-3 and TRBJ1-1; 11 bases line up with TRBD1. Unmatched junction bases numbered 4, after V lost 0 bases and J lost 1 base. This CDR3 has 17 residues. The germline gives CDR1 LGHNA, CDR2 YSLEER. CDR3: CASSQDGQGAKNTEAFF. CDR3 in DNA: TGCGCCAGCAGCCAAGATGGACAGGGGGCCAAGAACACTGAAGCTTTCTTT.

In the case of this clone: This sample also contains other DNA sequences that code for the same CDR3. The chain has TRBV15 and TRBJ2-2; 8 bases agree with TRBD1. The CDR3 spans 15 residues. Germline CDR1 and CDR2: LNHNV and YYDKDF (reference sequence). J was trimmed by 4 bases and V by 8 bases; bases with no gene match: 9. CDR3 nucleotides: TGTGCCACCGAAGGCAGGGGGCCTGGCACCGGGGAGCTGTTTTTT. It is translated as CATEGRGPGTGELFF.

This clone was counted a single time. This chain connects TRBV5-1 to TRBJ2-6, with unresolved D. The CDR3 has 14 amino acids. Germline V gene data show CDR1 as SGHRS and CDR2 as YFSETQ. V lost 2 bases and J lost 4, with 7 bases in between. Here the CDR3 reads CASSFSSGANVLTF. In DNA, the CDR3 is TGCGCCAGCAGCTTTTCGTCAGGGGCCAACGTCCTGACTTTC.

The chain uses TRBV28 and TRBJ2-1; 13 positions agree with TRBD2. CDR3 length equals 15 residues. Germline lookup yields CDR1 MDHEN and CDR2 SYDVKM. Trimming at V came to 6 bases and at J to 11 bases, leaving 10 bases not matched to a gene. In nucleotides, the CDR3 is TGTGCCAGCAGGGAGGGACTAGCGGGGTCTCGGAAGCAGTTCTTC. Translation: CASREGLAGSRKQFF.